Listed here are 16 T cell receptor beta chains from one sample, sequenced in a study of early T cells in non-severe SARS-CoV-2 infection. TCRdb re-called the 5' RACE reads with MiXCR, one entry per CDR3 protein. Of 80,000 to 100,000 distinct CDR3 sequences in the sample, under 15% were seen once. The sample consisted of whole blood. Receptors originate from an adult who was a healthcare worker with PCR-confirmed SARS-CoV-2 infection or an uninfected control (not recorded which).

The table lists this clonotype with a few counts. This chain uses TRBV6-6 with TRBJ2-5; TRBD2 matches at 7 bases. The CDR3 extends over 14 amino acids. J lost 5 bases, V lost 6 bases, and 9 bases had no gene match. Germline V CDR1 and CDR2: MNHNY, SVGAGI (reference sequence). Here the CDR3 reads CASSPGGRVETQYF. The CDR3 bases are TGTGCCAGCAGCCCCGGGGGGAGGGTCGAGACCCAGTACTTC.

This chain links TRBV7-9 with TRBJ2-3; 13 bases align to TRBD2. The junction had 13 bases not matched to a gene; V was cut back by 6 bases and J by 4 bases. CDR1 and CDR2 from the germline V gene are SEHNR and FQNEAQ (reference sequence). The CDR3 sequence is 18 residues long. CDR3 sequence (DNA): TGTGCCAGCAGGTACCCCCCCGGGACTAGCGGGACCTCAGATACGCAGTATTTT. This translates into CASRYPPGTSGTSDTQYF.

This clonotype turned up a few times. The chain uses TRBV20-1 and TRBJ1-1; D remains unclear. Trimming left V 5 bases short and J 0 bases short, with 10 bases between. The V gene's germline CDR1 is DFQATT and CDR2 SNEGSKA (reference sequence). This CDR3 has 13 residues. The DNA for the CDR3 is TGCAGTGCTCAAAAGACTATGAACACTGAAGCTTTCTTT. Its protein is CSAQKTMNTEAFF.

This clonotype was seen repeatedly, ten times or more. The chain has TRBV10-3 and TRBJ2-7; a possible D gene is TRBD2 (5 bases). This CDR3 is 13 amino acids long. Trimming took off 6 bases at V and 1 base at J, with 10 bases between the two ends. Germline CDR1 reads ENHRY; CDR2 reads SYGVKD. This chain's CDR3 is CAIRGALSYEQYF. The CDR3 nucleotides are TGTGCCATCAGGGGAGCACTTTCCTACGAGCAGTACTTC.

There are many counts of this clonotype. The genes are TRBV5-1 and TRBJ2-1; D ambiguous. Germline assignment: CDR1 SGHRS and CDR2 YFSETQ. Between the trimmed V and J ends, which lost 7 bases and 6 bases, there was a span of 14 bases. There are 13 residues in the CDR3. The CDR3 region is CASSRTGRNEQFF. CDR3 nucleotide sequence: TGCGCCAGCTCCCGTACGGGTCGCAATGAGCAGTTCTTC.

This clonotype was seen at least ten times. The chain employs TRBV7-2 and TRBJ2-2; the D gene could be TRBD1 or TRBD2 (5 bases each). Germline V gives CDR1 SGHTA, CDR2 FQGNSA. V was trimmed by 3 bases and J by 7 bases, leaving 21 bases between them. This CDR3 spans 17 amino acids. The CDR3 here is CASSFGRRRGRGGELFF. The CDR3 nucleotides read TGTGCCAGCAGCTTCGGAAGGCGCCGGGGTAGGGGCGGGGAGCTGTTTTTT.

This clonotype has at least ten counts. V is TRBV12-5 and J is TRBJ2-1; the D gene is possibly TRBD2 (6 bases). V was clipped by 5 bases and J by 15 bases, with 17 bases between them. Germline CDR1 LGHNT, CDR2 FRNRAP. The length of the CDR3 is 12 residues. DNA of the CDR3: TGTGCTAGTGGTGGGACTCTCCTCGGCCTGTTCTTC. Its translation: CASGGTLLGLFF.

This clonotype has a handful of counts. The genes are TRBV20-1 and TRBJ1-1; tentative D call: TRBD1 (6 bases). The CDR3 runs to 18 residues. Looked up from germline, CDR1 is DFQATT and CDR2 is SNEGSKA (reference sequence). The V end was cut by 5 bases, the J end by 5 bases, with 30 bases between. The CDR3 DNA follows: TGCAGTGCTGGGGGCCTCCTTGCCCCCCCACATTTCCGGACTGAAGCTTTCTTT. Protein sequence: CSAGGLLAPPHFRTEAFF.

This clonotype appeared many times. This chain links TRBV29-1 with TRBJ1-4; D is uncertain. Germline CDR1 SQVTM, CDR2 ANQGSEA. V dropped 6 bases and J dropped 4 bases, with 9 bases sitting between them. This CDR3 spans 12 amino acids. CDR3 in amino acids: CSVRIHNEKLFF. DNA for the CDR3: TGCAGCGTCCGAATTCATAATGAAAAACTGTTTTTT.

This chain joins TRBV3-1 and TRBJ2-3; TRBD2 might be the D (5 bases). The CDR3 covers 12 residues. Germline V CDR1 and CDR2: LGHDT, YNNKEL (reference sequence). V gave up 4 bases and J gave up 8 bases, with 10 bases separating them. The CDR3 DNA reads TGTGCCAGCAGCCCAGGAAGCGGTACGCAGTATTTT. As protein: CASSPGSGTQYF.

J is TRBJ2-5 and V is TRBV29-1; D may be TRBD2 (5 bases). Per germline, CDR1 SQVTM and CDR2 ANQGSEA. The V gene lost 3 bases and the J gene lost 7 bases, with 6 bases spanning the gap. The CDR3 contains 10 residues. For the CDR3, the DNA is TGCAGCGTTGACGAGGGGACCCAGTACTTC. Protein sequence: CSVDEGTQYF.

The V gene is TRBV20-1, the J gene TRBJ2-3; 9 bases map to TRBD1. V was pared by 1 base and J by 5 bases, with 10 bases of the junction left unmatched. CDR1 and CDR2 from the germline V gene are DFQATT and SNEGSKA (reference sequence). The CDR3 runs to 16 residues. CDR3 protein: CSARGANRGRGDTQYF. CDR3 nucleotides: TGCAGTGCTAGAGGGGCCAACAGGGGGCGCGGAGATACGCAGTATTTT.

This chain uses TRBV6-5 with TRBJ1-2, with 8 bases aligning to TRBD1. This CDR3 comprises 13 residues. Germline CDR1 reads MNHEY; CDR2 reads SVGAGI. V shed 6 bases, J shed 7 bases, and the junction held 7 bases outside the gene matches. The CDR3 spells CASSRTGFAGYTF. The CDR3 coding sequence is TGTGCCAGCAGCCGGACAGGGTTCGCTGGCTACACCTTC.

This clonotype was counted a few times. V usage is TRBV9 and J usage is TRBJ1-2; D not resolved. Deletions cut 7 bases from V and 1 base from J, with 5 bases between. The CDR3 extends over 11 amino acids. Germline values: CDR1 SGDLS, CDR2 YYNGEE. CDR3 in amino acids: CASENNYGYTF. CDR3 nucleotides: TGTGCCAGCGAGAATAACTATGGCTACACCTTC.

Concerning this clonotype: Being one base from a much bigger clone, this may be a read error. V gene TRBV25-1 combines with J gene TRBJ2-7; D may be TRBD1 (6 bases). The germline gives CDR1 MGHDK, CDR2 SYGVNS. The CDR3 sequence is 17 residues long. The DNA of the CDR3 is TGTGTCAGCTCCCCTACCCGGCGGACAGACATCGAATACGAGCAGTACTTC. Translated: CVSSPTRRTDIEYEQYF.

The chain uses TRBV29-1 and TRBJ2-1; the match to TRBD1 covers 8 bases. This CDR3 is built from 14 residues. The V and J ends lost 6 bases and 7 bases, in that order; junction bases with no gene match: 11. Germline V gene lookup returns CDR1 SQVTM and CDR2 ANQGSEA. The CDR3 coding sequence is TGCAGCGTCGCAGGACAGGGTCTCGTAAATGAGCAGTTCTTC. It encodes CSVAGQGLVNEQFF.